The clone carrying this T cell receptor beta chain was counted once. The sample originates from a study of blood T cell repertoires in COVID-19. Study information: The United States, Italy and Spain supplied acute and convalescent COVID-19 samples.

The CDR3 runs 14 residues. V was pared by 2 bases and J by 3 bases, with 7 bases between. The V gene's germline CDR1 is SEHNR and CDR2 FQNEAQ (reference sequence). Individuals aged about 18 to 90 years were recruited from some 26 US areas. Participant reports of clinical history set cohort assignment. Original processing notes: Researchers report that nucleated cell counts were estimated from reference gene primer amplification. Sequencing was performed with immunoSEQ multiplex PCR; in TCRdb, only in-frame clones are kept and a portion is missing. V, J and clone size derive from that table, while D and trimming were established from the DNA sequence. The sample yields about 220,000 clones, roughly 89% seen once.

The receptor's source is a middle-aged woman with acute COVID-19. This sequence joins TRBV7-9 and TRBJ2-2, with D perhaps TRBD2 (5 bases). The sequenced sample was PBMCs or T cells enriched from blood (not recorded which). The CDR3 DNA reads as TGTGCCAGCAGCTTAACCGGGGACACCGGGGAGCTGTTTTTT. Its protein is CASSLTGDTGELFF.